The entry that follows covers one T cell receptor beta chain sequence. Its antigen is as yet unknown. The sample originates from a study of PD-L1 blockade in urothelial cancer. Across the whole study: Treatment start was followed by blood analysis at 3 weeks (second dose) and again at 6 weeks. Among blood samples, the median T cell count was approximately 150,000.

Study outcomes and limitations: A pretreatment blood TCR clonality that fell below the median predicted better progression-free and overall survival. Enhanced expansion of tumor-associated blood clones at 3 weeks characterized durable-benefit patients.

As to time point: pretreatment peripheral blood. V was pared by 3 bases and J by 4 bases, with 15 bases between. This CDR3 contains 14 residues. The germline CDR1 and CDR2 sequences are GTSNPN and SVGIG (reference sequence). The assay was immunoSEQ multiplex PCR, and TCRdb's table has in-frame clones only and misses some. The table lists roughly 91,000 clones, more than 75% of them singletons. The TCR was taken from a man between 60 and 75 years old with urothelial cancer. Material: PBMCs, obtained around atezolizumab (anti-PD-L1) treatment. The V and J genes are TRBV30 and TRBJ1-2, with D possibly matching TRBD1 (5 bases). CDR3 nucleotide sequence: TGTGCCTGGAGCTCTGGGGGGATCGGCTATGGCTACACCTTC. This sequence encodes CAWSSGGIGYGYTF.